This TCR beta chain was captured in a study of vaccination effects on CD4 cells after COVID-19. With 5 bases removed from V and 1 base from J, the gap between germline ends came to 10 bases. The CDR3 runs 14 residues. Germline assignment: CDR1 LNHDA and CDR2 SQIVND (reference sequence). As to this clone: Its cognate antigen is unknown.

This table comes from immunoSEQ multiplex PCR, and its TCRdb copy is limited to in-frame clones, with some not included. Among around 49,000 clones listed, 65% to 70% were seen once. Antigen-specific CD4+ T cells were first expanded with viral peptide pools by the ViraFEST assay and only then sequenced. Upon completion of more than 9 days in culture, CD4+ T cells were isolated. This person caught SARS-CoV-2 sometime from March to December 2020, and PCR testing confirmed the infection. Every well got around 1.9 million PBMC, which were grown with about 9.6 IU/ml IL-2 and roughly 9.3 ug/ml peptides. The receptor was isolated from a human donor who had a prior SARS-CoV-2 infection. The chain combines TRBV19 with TRBJ2-3, with D maybe TRBD2 (6 bases). The source material was CD4+ T cells from PBMCs cultured with a peptide pool, sampled before COVID-19 vaccination. The CDR3 DNA sequence: TGTGCCAGTAGTGTGGGGGAGGGCACAGATACGCAGTATTTT. Its protein product is CASSVGEGTDTQYF.